These 26 T cell receptor beta chains originate from one sample sequenced in a study of T-cell reconstitution after alpha-beta-depleted transplantation in children. Unique molecular identifiers were used in preparing the TCRbeta library. TCRdb itself ran the PCR reads through MiXCR, one entry per CDR3 protein. There are some 840,000 distinct CDR3 sequences in the sample; 15% to 20% occur only once, and around 4.5% lies in the top ten. The sequenced sample was PBMCs, mostly from graft donor cells, obtained 360 days after TCRalphabeta/CD19-depleted stem cell transplant. Receptors originate from a male patient younger than 18 who had a stem cell transplant for acute lymphoblastic leukemia, so the T cells may come from the graft donor.

The chain recombines TRBV3-1 with TRBJ2-5; 9 positions agree with TRBD2. The CDR3 runs to 16 residues. CDR1 is LGHDT, CDR2 YNNKEL, per germline (reference sequence). V trimming: 4 bases; J trimming: 2 bases; junction bases outside the gene matches: 8. CDR3 nucleotide sequence: TGTGCCAGCAGCCCCGGGGTAGCGGGGGAACAAGAGACCCAGTACTTC. It yields the protein CASSPGVAGEQETQYF.

The chain links TRBV3-1 to TRBJ2-7; 11 bases align to TRBD2. The CDR3 spans 22 residues. J was trimmed by 1 base and V by 0 bases; bases with no gene match: 20. The germline V gene encodes CDR1 LGHDT and CDR2 YNNKEL (reference sequence). CDR3 sequence (DNA): TGTGCCAGCAGCCAAGATGGGCCACTAGCGGGAGTCTACTTGGGGGAGTCCTACGAGCAGTACTTC. This encodes CASSQDGPLAGVYLGESYEQYF.

CDR3 region: CASSFESGTNEKLFF. Written as DNA, the CDR3 is TGTGCCAGCAGCTTTGAGTCGGGAACTAATGAAAAACTGTTTTTT. The chain recombines TRBV5-4 with TRBJ1-4; D is uncertain. The CDR3 is made up of 15 amino acids. V was trimmed by 2 bases and J by 1 base, leaving 9 bases between them. Germline loops: CDR1 SGHNT, CDR2 YYREEE (reference sequence).

V and J are TRBV20-1 and TRBJ2-1; D unresolved. This CDR3 contains 12 residues. CDR1 DFQATT and CDR2 SNEGSKA come from the germline V gene (reference sequence). The germline V and J ends were trimmed by 3 bases and 10 bases, with 13 bases remaining between them. CDR3: CSASTWDAEQFF. The DNA of the CDR3 is TGCAGTGCTAGCACCTGGGATGCGGAGCAGTTCTTC.

The gene calls are TRBV12-3 or TRBV12-4 and TRBJ1-2; D is unresolved. CDR3 length: 12 residues. The V and J ends lost 3 bases and 7 bases respectively, with 9 bases between them. The CDR3 is CASSFDPAGYTF. The CDR3 DNA follows: TGTGCCAGCAGTTTTGATCCCGCTGGCTACACCTTC.

This chain connects TRBV7-3 to TRBJ1-2; no reliable D call. V was trimmed by 2 bases and J by 4 bases, leaving 11 bases between them. Germline assignment: CDR1 SGHTA and CDR2 FQGTGA. This CDR3 region has 14 residues. In nucleotides, the CDR3 is TGTGCCAGCAGCTTAGGATCCCTCGCCTATGGCTACACCTTC. Its translation: CASSLGSLAYGYTF.

This clonotype came up a few times. The chain links TRBV6-2 or TRBV6-3 to TRBJ1-3; D gene ambiguous. CDR3 size: 14 residues. Germline V CDR1 and CDR2: MNHEY, SVGEGT. The V end lost 7 bases, the J end lost 0 bases, and 10 bases lay between the germline ends. CDR3 residues: CASNHIDSGNTIYF. Written as DNA, the CDR3 is TGTGCCAGCAACCATATCGACTCTGGAAACACCATATATTTT.

This clonotype was seen only a few times. The gene calls are TRBV18 and TRBJ2-3, with 9 nucleotides matching TRBD1. CDR3 length equals 14 residues. V lost 2 bases to trimming and J lost 6 bases; unmatched junction nucleotides: 3. Germline CDR1 is KGHSH and CDR2 is LQKENI. For the CDR3, the DNA is TGTGCCAGCTCACCAACAGGGGGCCCCGATACGCAGTATTTT. Its protein product is CASSPTGGPDTQYF.

This clonotype has at least ten counts. This sequence joins TRBV12-3 or TRBV12-4 and TRBJ2-6; D possibly corresponds to TRBD1 (6 bases). Between the trimmed V and J ends, which lost 5 bases and 4 bases, there was a span of 12 bases. The CDR3 is made up of 15 amino acids. CDR3 in DNA: TGTGCCAGCAGTCCGCAGGGGCTAGGGGCCAACGTCCTGACTTTC. Its translation is CASSPQGLGANVLTF.

This rearrangement joins TRBV7-9 to TRBJ1-1; TRBD1 matches 10 bases. With 5 bases clipped from V and 5 bases from J, the junction kept 8 bases outside the gene matches. This CDR3 region has 15 residues. The germline CDR1 and CDR2 sequences are SEHNR and FQNEAQ (reference sequence). In DNA, the CDR3 is TGTGCCAGCAGCGGACGACAGGGGGCAGGTACTGAAGCTTTCTTT. It yields the protein CASSGRQGAGTEAFF.

This CDR3 reads CASSQVARAHNEQFF. In DNA, the CDR3 is TGTGCCAGCAGCCAAGTAGCGAGGGCACACAATGAGCAGTTCTTC. This rearrangement joins TRBV3-1 to TRBJ2-1, with a weak D call TRBD2 (5 bases). Germline values: CDR1 LGHDT, CDR2 YNNKEL (reference sequence). This CDR3 comprises 15 residues. V was pared by 1 base and J by 5 bases, with 12 bases between.

In this sample, this clonotype turned up a few times. V usage is TRBV5-1 and J usage is TRBJ1-2; no firm D call. V lost 0 bases and J lost 4, with 13 bases in between. The germline V gene encodes CDR1 SGHRS and CDR2 YFSETQ. The CDR3 is 15 amino acids. The DNA of the CDR3 is TGCGCCAGCAGCTTGGGAGGCCAGGACGTCTATGGCTACACCTTC. It specifies CASSLGGQDVYGYTF.

This clonotype has only a few counts. The rearrangement uses TRBV27 and TRBJ2-7, with D maybe TRBD1 (6 bases). CDR3 length equals 13 residues. Per the germline V gene, CDR1 is MNHEY and CDR2 is SMNVEV (reference sequence). Trimming removed 5 bases at V and 2 bases at J, with 10 bases between. The CDR3 is CASSQRTAYEQYF. The CDR3 nucleotides read TGTGCCAGCAGTCAGAGGACAGCCTACGAGCAGTACTTC.

This clonotype was picked up a small number of times. The chain recombines TRBV20-1 with TRBJ1-3, with 8 bases fitting TRBD1. The CDR3 covers 17 residues. Germline V gene data show CDR1 as DFQATT and CDR2 as SNEGSKA (reference sequence). With 6 bases clipped from V and 2 bases from J, the junction kept 15 bases outside the gene matches. The CDR3 DNA sequence: TGCAGTGCGACCCCCCAGGGGGCGATTAGAGCTGGAAACACCATATATTTT. Its translation is CSATPQGAIRAGNTIYF.

This clonotype was detected only a few times. The V gene is TRBV11-3, the J gene TRBJ1-4; D gene uncertain. This CDR3 has 13 amino acids. Deletions cut 4 bases from V and 6 bases from J, with 9 bases between. The germline gives CDR1 SGHNT, CDR2 YENEEA. DNA for the CDR3: TGTGCCAGCAGCTCCGCGCGAGATGAAAAACTGTTTTTT. It is translated as CASSSARDEKLFF.

This clonotype has just a few counts. This chain joins TRBV7-6 and TRBJ2-5; D not certain. The germline V gene has CDR1 SGHVS and CDR2 FNYEAQ. V shed 2 bases and J shed 4 bases, with 17 bases lying between them. The CDR3 spans 16 residues. CDR3 protein: CASSLRFGVGRETQYF. DNA for the CDR3: TGTGCCAGCAGCTTACGGTTTGGAGTGGGTCGAGAGACCCAGTACTTC. The full variable domain, completed using reference TRBV7-6 and TRBJ2-5, is GAGVSQSPRYKVTKRGQDVALRCDPISGHVSLYWYRQALGQGPEFLTYFNYEAQQDKSGLPNDRFSAERPEGSISTLTIQRTEQRDSAMYRCASSLRFGVGRETQYFGPGTRLLVL.

This chain connects TRBV11-2 to TRBJ2-3; 12 nucleotides match TRBD2. V lost 2 bases, J lost 4 bases, and 13 bases stayed unmatched. Per the germline V gene, CDR1 is SGHAT and CDR2 is FQNNGV. The length of the CDR3 is 19 residues. The CDR3 is CASSLTVALGLAGPDTQYF. In DNA, the CDR3 is TGTGCCAGCAGCTTAACCGTCGCCTTAGGACTAGCGGGACCAGATACGCAGTATTTT. Full variable domain (remainder filled in from reference TRBV11-2 and TRBJ2-3): EAGVAQSPRYKIIEKRQSVAFWCNPISGHATLYWYQQILGQGPKLLIQFQNNGVVDDSQLPKDRFSAERLKGVDSTLKIQPAKLEDSAVYLCASSLTVALGLAGPDTQYFGPGTRLTVL.

The sample holds a few counts of this clonotype. The chain is built from TRBV29-1 and TRBJ2-7; 10 nucleotides line up with TRBD1. This CDR3 is 14 amino acids long. Trimming removed 7 bases from V and 5 bases from J; junction bases left unmatched: 11. Germline V gene data show CDR1 as SQVTM and CDR2 as ANQGSEA. The CDR3 loop reads CSALGGTGDHEQYF. CDR3 sequence (DNA): TGCAGCGCGCTGGGGGGGACAGGGGACCACGAGCAGTACTTC.

The chain couples TRBV12-3 or TRBV12-4 to TRBJ1-1, with 9 bases matching TRBD1. V lost 5 bases, J lost 1 base, and 5 bases stayed unmatched. This CDR3 has 15 amino acids. CDR3 loop: CASSHGTGRNTEAFF. Written as DNA, the CDR3 is TGTGCCAGCAGTCATGGGACAGGGAGGAACACTGAAGCTTTCTTT.

This clonotype showed up just a few times. This rearrangement joins TRBV27 to TRBJ2-7; no reliable D call. The CDR3 loop spans 13 amino acids. V was clipped by 1 base and J by 3 bases, with 7 bases between them. Germline CDR1 reads MNHEY; CDR2 reads SMNVEV (reference sequence). CDR3 coding DNA: TGTGCCAGCAGTTTATTGGGTTACTACGAGCAGTACTTC. Translation: CASSLLGYYEQYF.

The chain has TRBV7-9 and TRBJ1-1; D is uncertain. The CDR3 length is 15 residues. The V and J ends lost 4 bases and 8 bases respectively, with 20 bases between them. The germline gives CDR1 SEHNR, CDR2 FQNEAQ (reference sequence). The CDR3 sequence: CASSSRTKVRQEAFF. The CDR3 nucleotides are TGTGCCAGCAGCTCCCGGACTAAGGTCCGGCAAGAAGCTTTCTTT.

CDR3 loop: CATSPGTLGYTF. CDR3 DNA: TGTGCCACCAGTCCCGGGACATTAGGCTACACCTTC. The rearrangement links TRBV24-1 to TRBJ1-2; tentatively, D is TRBD1 (6 bases). The V end was cut by 6 bases, the J end by 8 bases, with 12 bases between. This CDR3 is 12 amino acids long. Germline-derived CDR1 and CDR2 are KGHDR and SFDVKD.

This clonotype was counted only a few times. The V call is TRBV13, the J call TRBJ1-1; no clear D gene. The CDR3 runs to 12 residues. Germline CDR1 PRHDT, CDR2 FYEKMQ (reference sequence). V was clipped by 4 bases and J by 7 bases, with 10 bases between them. CDR3 DNA: TGTGCCAGCAGCTCGCTCGGTGATGAAGCTTTCTTT. This encodes CASSSLGDEAFF.

This sequence joins TRBV4-2 and TRBJ1-1; TRBD1 is a possible D gene (5 bases). CDR1 LGHNA and CDR2 YNFKEQ come from the germline V gene. V lost 0 bases to trimming and J lost 0 bases, with 17 bases between them. This CDR3 comprises 18 residues. The chain's CDR3 is CASSQDERGPPLNTEAFF. In DNA form, the CDR3 reads TGTGCCAGCAGCCAAGATGAGAGGGGCCCCCCTCTGAACACTGAAGCTTTCTTT.

The table lists this clonotype with a few counts. The chain combines TRBV12-3 or TRBV12-4 with TRBJ1-5, with no clear D. V lost 0 bases and J lost 9, with 6 bases in between. This CDR3 is 12 amino acids long. The CDR3 is CASSLAPGPQHF. The CDR3 DNA follows: TGTGCCAGCAGTTTAGCGCCGGGGCCCCAGCATTTT.

This chain links TRBV7-9 with TRBJ1-3; D ambiguous. Per the germline V gene, CDR1 is SEHNR and CDR2 is FQNEAQ (reference sequence). Trimming stripped 0 bases from V and 0 bases from J, with 9 bases between. The CDR3 has 16 residues. The CDR3 region has the DNA TGTGCCAGCAGCTTAGCGGTCAGAGACTCTGGAAACACCATATATTTT. It encodes CASSLAVRDSGNTIYF.